This T cell receptor (beta chain) appears in the sequencing data of a study of early stage breast cancer tumors. Each tumor contributed about 17-55 mg of diced tissue. Whole-study findings and limits: Tumors had around 2.3-fold higher T cell density than normal breast. Functional markers like CD4, CD8 and FOXP3 were missed in bulk sequencing.

Each sample had two DNA replicates, 0.5 ug blood or around 1.6 ug tissue. Generated by immunoSEQ multiplex PCR, the TCRdb table keeps only in-frame clones and is missing some. The repertoire holds tens of thousands of clones, 50% to 75% seen once, with 8% to 10% in the top ten. About this clone: Its antigen is unknown.

CDR3 length equals 13 residues. The germline V gene encodes CDR1 SGHDN and CDR2 FVKESK. The junction had 1 base not matched to a gene; V was cut back by 3 bases and J by 3 bases. The TCR comes from a person aged 45 to 59 with breast cancer. The chain links TRBV14 to TRBJ1-1; 7 bases are a match to TRBD1. Sequencing was carried out using breast tumor tissue. CDR3 region: CASSQTGYTEAFF. CDR3 coding DNA: TGTGCCAGCAGCCAGACAGGGTACACTGAAGCTTTCTTT. Variable domain in full (rest from reference TRBV14 and TRBJ1-1): EAGVTQFPSHSVIEKGQTVTLRCDPISGHDNLYWYRRVMGKEIKFLLHFVKESKQDESGMPNNRFLAERTGGTYSTLKVQPAELEDSGVYFCASSQTGYTEAFFGQGTRLTVV.